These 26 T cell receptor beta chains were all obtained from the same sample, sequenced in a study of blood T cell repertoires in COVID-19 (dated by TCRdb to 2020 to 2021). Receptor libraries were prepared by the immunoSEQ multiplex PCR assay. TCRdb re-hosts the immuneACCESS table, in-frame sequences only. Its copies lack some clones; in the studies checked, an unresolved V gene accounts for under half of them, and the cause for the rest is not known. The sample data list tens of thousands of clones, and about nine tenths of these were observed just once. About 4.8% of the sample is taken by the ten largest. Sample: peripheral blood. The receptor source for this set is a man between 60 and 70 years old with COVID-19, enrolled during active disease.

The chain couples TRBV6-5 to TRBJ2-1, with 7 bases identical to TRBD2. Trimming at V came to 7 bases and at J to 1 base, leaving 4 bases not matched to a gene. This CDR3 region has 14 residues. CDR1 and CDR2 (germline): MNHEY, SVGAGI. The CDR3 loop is CASMTGLSYNEQFF. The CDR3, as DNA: TGTGCCAGCATGACGGGACTATCCTACAATGAGCAGTTCTTC.

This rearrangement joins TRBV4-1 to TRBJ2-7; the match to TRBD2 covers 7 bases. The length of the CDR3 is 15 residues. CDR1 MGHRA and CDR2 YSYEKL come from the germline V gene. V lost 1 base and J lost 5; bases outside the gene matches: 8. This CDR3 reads CASSQAYSGKDEQYF. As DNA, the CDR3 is TGCGCCAGCAGCCAAGCCTACAGCGGGAAGGACGAGCAGTACTTC.

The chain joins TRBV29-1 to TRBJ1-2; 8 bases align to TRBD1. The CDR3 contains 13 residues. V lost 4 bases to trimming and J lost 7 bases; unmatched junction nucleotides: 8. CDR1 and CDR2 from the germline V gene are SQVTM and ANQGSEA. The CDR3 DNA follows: TGCAGCGTTGCCGGCAGGGGGCGTCTTGGCTACACCTTC. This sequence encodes CSVAGRGRLGYTF.

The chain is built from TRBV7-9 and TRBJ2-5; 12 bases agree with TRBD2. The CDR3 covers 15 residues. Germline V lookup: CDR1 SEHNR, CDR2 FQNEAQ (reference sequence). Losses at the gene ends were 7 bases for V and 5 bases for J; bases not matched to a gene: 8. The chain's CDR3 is CASTLVGTSGETQYF. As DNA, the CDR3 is TGTGCCAGCACCCTTGTAGGGACTAGCGGGGAGACCCAGTACTTC.

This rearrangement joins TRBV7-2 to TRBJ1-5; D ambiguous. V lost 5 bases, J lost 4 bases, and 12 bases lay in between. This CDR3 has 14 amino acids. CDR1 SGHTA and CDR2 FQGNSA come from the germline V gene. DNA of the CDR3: TGTGCCAGCAGCCGGTCTCATCGGAATCAGCCCCAGCATTTT. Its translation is CASSRSHRNQPQHF.

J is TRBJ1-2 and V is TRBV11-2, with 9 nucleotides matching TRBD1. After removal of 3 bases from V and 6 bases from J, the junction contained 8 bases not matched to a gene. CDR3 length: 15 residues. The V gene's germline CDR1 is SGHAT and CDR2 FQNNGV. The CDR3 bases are TGTGCCAGCAGCTTGCCGGGACAGGGAAGGAATGGCTACACCTTC. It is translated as CASSLPGQGRNGYTF.

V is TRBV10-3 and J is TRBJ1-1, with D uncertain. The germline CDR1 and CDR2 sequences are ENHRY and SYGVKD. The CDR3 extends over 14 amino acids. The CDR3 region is CASAERTRNTEAFF. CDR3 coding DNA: TGTGCATCAGCGGAGCGTACAAGGAACACTGAAGCTTTCTTT.

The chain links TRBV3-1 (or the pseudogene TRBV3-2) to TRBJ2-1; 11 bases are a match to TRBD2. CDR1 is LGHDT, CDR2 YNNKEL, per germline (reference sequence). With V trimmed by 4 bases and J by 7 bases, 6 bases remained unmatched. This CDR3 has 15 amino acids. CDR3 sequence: CASSLGLAAWNEQFF. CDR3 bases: TGTGCCAGCAGCCTGGGACTAGCGGCCTGGAATGAGCAGTTCTTC.

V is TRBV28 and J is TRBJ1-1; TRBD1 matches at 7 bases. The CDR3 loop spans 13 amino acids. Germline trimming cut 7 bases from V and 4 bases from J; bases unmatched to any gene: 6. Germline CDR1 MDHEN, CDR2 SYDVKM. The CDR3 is CASTTGDSTEAFF. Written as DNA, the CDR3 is TGTGCCAGCACCACAGGGGACAGCACTGAAGCTTTCTTT.

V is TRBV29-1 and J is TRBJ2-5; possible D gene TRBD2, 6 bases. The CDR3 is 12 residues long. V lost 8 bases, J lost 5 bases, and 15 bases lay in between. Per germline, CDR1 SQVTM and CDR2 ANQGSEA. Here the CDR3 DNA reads TGCAGCCTCGCGGAGGGCCGCGAGACCCAGTACTTC. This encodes CSLAEGRETQYF.

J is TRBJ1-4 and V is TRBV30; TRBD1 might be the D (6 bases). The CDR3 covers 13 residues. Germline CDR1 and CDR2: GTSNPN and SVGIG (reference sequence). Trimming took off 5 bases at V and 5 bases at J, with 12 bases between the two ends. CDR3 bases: TGTGCCTGGGGCGGGGGGCGGAATGAAAAACTGTTTTTT. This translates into CAWGGGRNEKLFF. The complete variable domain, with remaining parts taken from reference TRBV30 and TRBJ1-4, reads SQTIHQWPATLVQPVGSPLSLECTVEGTSNPNLYWYRQAAGRGLQLLFYSVGIGQISSEVPQNLSASRPQDRQFILSSKKLLLSDSGFYLCAWGGGRNEKLFFGSGTQLSVL.

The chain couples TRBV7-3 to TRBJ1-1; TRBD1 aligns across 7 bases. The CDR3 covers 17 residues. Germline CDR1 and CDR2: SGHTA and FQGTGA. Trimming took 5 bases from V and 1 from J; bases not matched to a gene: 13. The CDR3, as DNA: TGTGCCAGCAGCCCCTCGCTTTACAGGGGCCAGAACACTGAAGCTTTCTTT. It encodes CASSPSLYRGQNTEAFF.

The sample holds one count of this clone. CDR3 sequence: CASSTGGLGKSSGNTIYF. In DNA form, the CDR3 reads TGTGCCAGCAGCACGGGGGGGTTGGGGAAAAGCTCTGGAAACACCATATATTTT. This rearrangement joins TRBV5-4 to TRBJ1-3; D might be TRBD1 (5 bases). CDR1 and CDR2 (germline): SGHNT, YYREEE (reference sequence). The CDR3 sequence is 18 residues long. V was cut by 4 bases and J by 0 bases, with 20 bases left in between.

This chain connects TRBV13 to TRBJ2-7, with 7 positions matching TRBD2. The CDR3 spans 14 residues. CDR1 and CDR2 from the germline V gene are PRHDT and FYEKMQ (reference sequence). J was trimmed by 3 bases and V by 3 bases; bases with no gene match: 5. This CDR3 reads CASSFWTRGYEQYF. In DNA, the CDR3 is TGTGCCAGCAGCTTTTGGACTAGGGGCTACGAGCAGTACTTC. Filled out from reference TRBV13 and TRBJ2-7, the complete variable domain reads AAGVIQSPRHLIKEKRETATLKCYPIPRHDTVYWYQQGPGQDPQFLISFYEKMQSDKGSIPDRFSAQQFSDYHSELNMSSLELGDSALYFCASSFWTRGYEQYFGPGTRLTVT.

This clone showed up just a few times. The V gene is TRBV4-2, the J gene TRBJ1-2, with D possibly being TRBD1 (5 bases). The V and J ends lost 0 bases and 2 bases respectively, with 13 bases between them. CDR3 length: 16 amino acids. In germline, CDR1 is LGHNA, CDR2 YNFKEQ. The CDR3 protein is CASSQEGPQANYGYTF. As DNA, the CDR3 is TGTGCCAGCAGCCAAGAGGGGCCCCAGGCAAACTATGGCTACACCTTC.

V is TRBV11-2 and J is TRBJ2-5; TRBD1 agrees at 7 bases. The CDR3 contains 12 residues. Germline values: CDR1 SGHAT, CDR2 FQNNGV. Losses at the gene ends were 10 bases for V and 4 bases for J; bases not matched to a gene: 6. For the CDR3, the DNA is TGTGCCACCTCGGGACAGAGAGAGACCCAGTACTTC. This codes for CATSGQRETQYF. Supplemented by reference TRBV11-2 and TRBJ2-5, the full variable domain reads EAGVAQSPRYKIIEKRQSVAFWCNPISGHATLYWYQQILGQGPKLLIQFQNNGVVDDSQLPKDRFSAERLKGVDSTLKIQPAKLEDSAVYLCATSGQRETQYFGPGTRLLVL.

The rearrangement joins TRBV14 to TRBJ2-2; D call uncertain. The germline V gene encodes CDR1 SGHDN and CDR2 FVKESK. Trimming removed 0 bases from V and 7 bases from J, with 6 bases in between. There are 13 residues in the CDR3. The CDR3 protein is CASSQESIGELFF. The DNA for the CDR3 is TGTGCCAGCAGCCAAGAGAGCATCGGGGAGCTGTTTTTT.

CDR3 bases: TGTGCCAGTAGTATCTTGGCAGGGCCAAGGCCCCAGCATTTT. Translating gives CASSILAGPRPQHF. The V gene is TRBV19, the J gene TRBJ1-5; D possibly corresponds to TRBD1 (5 bases). The CDR3 spans 14 residues. Trimming removed 3 bases from V and 9 bases from J, with 15 bases in between. The germline V gene encodes CDR1 LNHDA and CDR2 SQIVND (reference sequence).

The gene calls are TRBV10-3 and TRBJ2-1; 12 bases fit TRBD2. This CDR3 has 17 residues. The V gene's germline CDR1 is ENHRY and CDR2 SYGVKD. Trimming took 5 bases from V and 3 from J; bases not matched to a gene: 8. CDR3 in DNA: TGTGCCATCAGTCAGGGGGGGACTAGCGGGTACTACAATGAGCAGTTCTTC. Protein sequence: CAISQGGTSGYYNEQFF.

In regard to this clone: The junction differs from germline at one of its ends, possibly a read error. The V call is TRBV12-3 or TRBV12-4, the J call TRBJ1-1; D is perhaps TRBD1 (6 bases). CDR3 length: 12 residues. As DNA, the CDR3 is TGTGCCAGCAGTCCCGGGACACCTGACGCTTTCTTT. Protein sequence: CASSPGTPDAFF.

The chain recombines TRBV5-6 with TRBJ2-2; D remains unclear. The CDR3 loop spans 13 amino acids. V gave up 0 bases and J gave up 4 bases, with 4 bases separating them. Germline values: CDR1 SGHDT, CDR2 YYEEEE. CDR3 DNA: TGTGCCAGCAGCTTGGCCAGCACCGGGGAGCTGTTTTTT. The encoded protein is CASSLASTGELFF.

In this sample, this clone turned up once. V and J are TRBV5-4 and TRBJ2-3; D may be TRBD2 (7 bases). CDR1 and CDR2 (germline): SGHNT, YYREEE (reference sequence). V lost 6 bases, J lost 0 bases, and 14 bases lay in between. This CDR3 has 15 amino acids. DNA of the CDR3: TGTGCCAGCACCCGCGGGGGCCCAAGCACAGATACGCAGTATTTT. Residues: CASTRGGPSTDTQYF.

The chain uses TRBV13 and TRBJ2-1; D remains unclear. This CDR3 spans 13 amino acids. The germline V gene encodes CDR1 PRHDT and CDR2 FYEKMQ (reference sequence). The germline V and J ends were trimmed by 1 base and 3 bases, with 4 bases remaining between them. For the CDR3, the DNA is TGTGCCAGCAGCTTAGCGTTCTACAATGAGCAGTTCTTC. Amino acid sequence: CASSLAFYNEQFF.

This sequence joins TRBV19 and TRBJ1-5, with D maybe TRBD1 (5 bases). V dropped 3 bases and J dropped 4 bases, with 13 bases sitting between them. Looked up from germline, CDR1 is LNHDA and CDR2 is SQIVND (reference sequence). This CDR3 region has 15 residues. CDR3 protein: CASSIDPGPNQPQHF. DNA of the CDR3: TGTGCCAGTAGTATCGACCCAGGGCCGAATCAGCCCCAGCATTTT.

CDR3 bases: TGTGCCAGCAGCTGGGTTGAAGGGAGGAACACTGAAGCTTTCTTT. Translating gives CASSWVEGRNTEAFF. The V gene is TRBV6-2 or TRBV6-3, the J gene TRBJ1-1; D unresolved. Trimming stripped 6 bases from V and 1 base from J, with 15 bases between. Germline CDR1 is MNHEY and CDR2 is SVGEGT. The CDR3 totals 15 residues.

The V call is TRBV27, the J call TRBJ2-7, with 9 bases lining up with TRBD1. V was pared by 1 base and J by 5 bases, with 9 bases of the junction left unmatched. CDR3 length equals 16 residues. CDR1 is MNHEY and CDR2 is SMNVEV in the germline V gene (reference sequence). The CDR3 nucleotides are TGTGCCAGCAGTTTATTGCCCTCCGGGACAGGGAACGAGCAGTACTTC. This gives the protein CASSLLPSGTGNEQYF.